This T cell receptor (beta chain) was identified during a study of T cells after posttransplantation cyclophosphamide. Study conclusions and caveats: After PTCy, TRB diversity resembled that of CNI/methotrexate controls. Later post-transplant blood repertoires were often dominated by donor CD8+ memory clones.

Concerning this clone itself: The antigen remains unidentified.

Data came from immunoSEQ multiplex PCR; TCRdb stores just in-frame clones and leaves some out. Of tens of thousands of clones listed, around 94% are singletons. This related bone marrow graft donor gave peripheral blood on the day of marrow donation. The sample comprised PBMCs. The TCR sequence derives from a woman aged 45-65 years in good health and a related stem cell transplant donor.

CDR3: CASSFGGNTEAFF. CDR3 nucleotide sequence: TGTGCCAGCTCATTCGGGGGTAACACTGAAGCTTTCTTT. The gene calls are TRBV18 and TRBJ1-1; D is perhaps TRBD1 (5 bases). CDR1 and CDR2 (germline): KGHSH, LQKENI. The CDR3 loop spans 13 amino acids. V was trimmed by 5 bases and J by 2 bases, leaving 9 bases between them.